This entry is about one T cell receptor beta chain. Its antigen is not known. Tregs were sorted as CD4+CD25+CD127-/low cells. Full-length variable regions came from constant-region reverse primers plus semi-nested Nested Universal Primer A PCR. MiXCR was run by TCRdb on the 5' RACE reads, yielding one entry per CDR3 protein. The repertoire has around 50,000 distinct CDR3 sequences, approximately 26% of them found once; the top ten carry roughly 2.3%. Study observations and caveats: Tumor memory CD4+ T cell TCR gene usage clustered with blood and lymph node memory CD4+ cells and lymph node naive CD4+ cells. Tumor Treg TCRs overlapped most with tumor naive CD4+ cells.

V was clipped by 5 bases and J by 5 bases; unmatched bases: 18. There are 18 residues in the CDR3. Germline-derived CDR1 and CDR2 are SEHNR and FQNEAQ (reference sequence). Sequences were obtained from tumor-infiltrating Tregs sorted from the breast tumor. The V gene is TRBV7-9, the J gene TRBJ1-1, with 9 positions matching TRBD1. The TCR sequence derives from a female donor with breast cancer. CDR3 region: CASSPLFQPRQGETEAFF. The CDR3 nucleotides read TGTGCCAGCAGCCCTCTTTTTCAACCGCGACAGGGGGAGACTGAAGCTTTCTTT.